The present T cell receptor (beta chain) was sequenced within a study of blood T cell repertoires in COVID-19 (dated by TCRdb to the early 2020s). About the investigation overall: Collaborator samples came from the United States, Italy and Spain and covered acute and convalescent phases of COVID-19. Subjects who had been exposed to COVID-19, were actively infected with it, or had recovered from it provided the deeply sampled blood TCRbeta repertoires that made up the dataset. The repertoires were released in a freely available public database intended as a resource for research on the immune response to SARS-CoV-2. The sample metadata nearly always contained a de-identified subject ID, COVID-19 status, age in years and sex. Where available, HLA class I and class II types were obtained from metadata supplied by the sample provider rather than from assay-based typing. The prospective study material was composed of cDNA or gDNA derived from T cells, B-cell-depleted T cells, or PBMCs. Samples were obtained from the ongoing ImmuneRACE study (first 160 participants) and from over 1,000 subjects provided by 6 global collaborators.

Taken from cysteine to phenylalanine, the CDR3 has 15 residues. Solely the CDR3 DNA is kept, with 45 bases framed from the first base. Deletion took 0 bases off V and 6 bases off J, with a span of 9 bases between the germline ends. CDR1 and CDR2 are read off the germline V gene (reference sequence) as SEHNR and FQNEAQ. Broad study findings and their caveats: The quantity of clinical and demographic metadata differed by source and by participant and was supplied without curation.

In regard to this clone: It has no known antigen specificity. No clone much larger than this one lies a single base away; base qualities are absent.

Collaborating institutions collected whole blood in K2EDTA tubes following their own protocols. For TCRbeta analysis, collaborators shipped samples in one of three forms: frozen whole blood, isolated PBMCs, or DNA extracted from either of those sample types. TCRbeta CDR3 regions were amplified from genomic DNA using the immunoSEQ Assay, a bias-controlled multiplex PCR. For the original study's pipeline: The number of nucleated cells in each sample was estimated from the amplification of reference gene primers within the assay. Sequence reads were collapsed and filtered to measure the absolute abundance of every unique TCRbeta CDR3 rearrangement. Productive Simpson clonality was computed per sample as the square root of Simpson's diversity index over productive rearrangements. TCRdb re-hosts the immuneACCESS table, in-frame sequences only. Its copies lack some clones; in the studies checked, an unresolved V gene accounts for under half of them, and the cause for the rest is not known. The V and J calls and clone size are taken from that table; D and trimming were inferred from the DNA. The sample table contains about 130,000 clones; only one count was recorded for about 70% of them. The ten top clones hold 1.5% to 2% of the sample.

The chain was built from TRBV7-9 and TRBJ1-6; the D segment could be TRBD1, given 6 matching bases. The receptor comes from a woman in her seventies with acute or convalescent COVID-19. The sample was peripheral blood. CDR3 reads: CASSLAGHPNSPLHF. The nucleotide sequence is TGTGCCAGCAGCTTAGCGGGACACCCTAATTCACCCCTCCACTTT.